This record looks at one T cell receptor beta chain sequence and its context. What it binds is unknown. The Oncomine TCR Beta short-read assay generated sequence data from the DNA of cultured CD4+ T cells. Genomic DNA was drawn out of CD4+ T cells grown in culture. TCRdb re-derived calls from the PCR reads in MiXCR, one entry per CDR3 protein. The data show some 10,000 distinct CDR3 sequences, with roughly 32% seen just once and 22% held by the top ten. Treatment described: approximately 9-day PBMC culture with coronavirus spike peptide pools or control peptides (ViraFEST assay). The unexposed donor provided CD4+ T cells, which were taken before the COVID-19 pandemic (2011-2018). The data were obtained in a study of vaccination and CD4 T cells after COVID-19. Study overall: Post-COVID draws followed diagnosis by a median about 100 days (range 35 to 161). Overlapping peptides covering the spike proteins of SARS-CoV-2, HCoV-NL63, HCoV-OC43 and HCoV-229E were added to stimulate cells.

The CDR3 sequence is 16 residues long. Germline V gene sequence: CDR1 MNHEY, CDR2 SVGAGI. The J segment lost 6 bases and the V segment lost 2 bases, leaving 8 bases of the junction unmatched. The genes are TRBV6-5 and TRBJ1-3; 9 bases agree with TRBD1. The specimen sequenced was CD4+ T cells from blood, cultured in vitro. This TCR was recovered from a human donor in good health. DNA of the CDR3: TGTGCCAGCAGTTACGTCGGGACAGGGAGTCAAAACACCATATATTTT. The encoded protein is CASSYVGTGSQNTIYF.